One sample yielded the 9 T cell receptor beta chains listed below, sequenced in a study of regulatory T cells in long-lasting Graves disease. Arm-PCR of CDR3 regions with iRepertoire HTBI primers generated TCR beta libraries. Via MiXCR, TCRdb re-called the multiplex PCR reads, giving one row per CDR3 protein. The profile shows hundreds of thousands of distinct CDR3 sequences, around 16% of them singletons. As for time point: newly diagnosed GD, antithyroid drugs for less than 3 months. The TCR library used RNA extracted from PBMCs. These data were also filed under a second study, of T cells in Graves' hyperthyroidism and ophthalmopathy.

The sample in question was peripheral blood mononuclear cells (PBMCs), obtained at new diagnosis, from a patient treated with antithyroid drugs. These receptors all come from a woman aged 35-65 years with Graves disease.

Turning to this clonotype: A far larger clone is one base from this, pointing to a likely read error. The chain employs TRBV2 and TRBJ2-7; D is possibly TRBD2 (5 bases). The germline gives CDR1 SNHLY, CDR2 FYNNEI. This CDR3 has 12 amino acids. V was pared by 6 bases and J by 6 bases, with 12 bases between. The CDR3 sequence: CASSSPRGEQYF. The CDR3 DNA sequence: TGTGCCAGCAGCTCCCCCCGGGGCGAGCAGTACTTC.

This clonotype was observed a single time. The junction and the germline gene differ at one end; a read error may be behind it. The rearrangement links TRBV6-5 to TRBJ1-6, with 7 bases aligning to TRBD1. This CDR3 comprises 19 residues. Germline CDR1 reads MNHEY; CDR2 reads SVGAGI. The CDR3 here is CANSYRTRDSQNYNSPLHF. CDR3 bases: TGTGCCAACAGTTACCGGACCCGGGACAGCCAAAACTATAATTCACCCCTCCACTTT.

The table lists this clonotype with a few counts. The V call is TRBV5-6, the J call TRBJ2-1; 12 positions agree with TRBD2. Germline V gene lookup returns CDR1 SGHDT and CDR2 YYEEEE. With 3 bases clipped from V and 15 bases from J, the junction kept 7 bases outside the gene matches. CDR3 length: 13 residues. The CDR3 DNA follows: TGTGCCAGCAGCTCCACTAGCGGGGGGCCCGCGTTCTTC. It yields the protein CASSSTSGGPAFF.

This clonotype was recorded many times. This chain connects TRBV15 to TRBJ1-2, with 8 positions matching TRBD1. Germline CDR1 reads LNHNV; CDR2 reads YYDKDF (reference sequence). With V trimmed by 0 bases and J by 4 bases, 10 bases remained unmatched. The length of the CDR3 is 17 residues. In DNA form, the CDR3 reads TGTGCCACCAGCAGAGATAAAGGGACAGGAGGCTCCTATGGCTACACCTTC. Its translation is CATSRDKGTGGSYGYTF.

This clonotype was found many times. The V and J genes are TRBV12-3 or TRBV12-4 and TRBJ2-2; 10 positions agree with TRBD1. The CDR3 sequence is 16 residues long. V was clipped by 5 bases and J by 1 base; unmatched bases: 4. CDR3 residues: CASSGDRGRNTGELFF. CDR3 DNA: TGTGCCAGCAGTGGGGACAGGGGACGGAACACCGGGGAGCTGTTTTTT.

The genes are TRBV25-1 and TRBJ1-1; 8 bases line up with TRBD1. Germline values: CDR1 MGHDK, CDR2 SYGVNS. J gave up 5 bases and V 9 bases, and 11 bases lay outside the gene matches. This CDR3 spans 14 amino acids. The CDR3 protein is CASTEQGAGTEAFF. CDR3 DNA sequence: TGTGCCAGTACCGAGCAGGGGGCGGGTACTGAAGCTTTCTTT.

This clonotype was found many times. The genes are TRBV5-6 and TRBJ2-7; TRBD2 is a possible D gene (5 bases). The germline V gene encodes CDR1 SGHDT and CDR2 YYEEEE. V shed 0 bases and J shed 2 bases, with 9 bases lying between them. This CDR3 contains 14 residues. This CDR3 reads CASSLGVGAYEQYF. The CDR3 DNA follows: TGTGCCAGCAGCTTGGGAGTGGGAGCCTACGAGCAGTACTTC.

A few counts support this clonotype. The chain links TRBV6-9 to TRBJ1-3, with no clear D. CDR3 length equals 15 residues. V lost 3 bases to trimming and J lost 4 bases, with 13 bases between them. The germline CDR1 and CDR2 sequences are MNHGY and SVAAGI. CDR3 sequence (DNA): TGTGCCAGCAGTTACTCTCCGGGCAGCGGAAACACCATATATTTT. This encodes CASSYSPGSGNTIYF.

This chain links TRBV5-6 with TRBJ2-3; possible D gene TRBD1, 5 bases. The J call is uncertain, as TRBJ2-7 better fits the DNA end. The CDR3 covers 12 residues. Germline lookup yields CDR1 SGHDT and CDR2 YYEEEE. The CDR3 DNA reads TGTGCCAGCAGCTTGGTAGGGGTCGAGCAGTACTTC. Its translation is CASSLVGVEQYF.